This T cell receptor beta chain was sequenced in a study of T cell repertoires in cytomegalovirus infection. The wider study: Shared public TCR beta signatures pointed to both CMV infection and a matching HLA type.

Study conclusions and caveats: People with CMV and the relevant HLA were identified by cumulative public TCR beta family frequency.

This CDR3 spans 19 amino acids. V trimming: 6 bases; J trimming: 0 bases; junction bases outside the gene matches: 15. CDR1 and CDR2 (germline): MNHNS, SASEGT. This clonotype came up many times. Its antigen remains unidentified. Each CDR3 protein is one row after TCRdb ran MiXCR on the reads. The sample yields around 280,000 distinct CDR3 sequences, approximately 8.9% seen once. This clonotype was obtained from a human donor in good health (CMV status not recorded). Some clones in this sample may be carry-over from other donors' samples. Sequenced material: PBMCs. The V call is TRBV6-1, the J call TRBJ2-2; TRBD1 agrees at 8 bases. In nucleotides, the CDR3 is TGTGCCAGCAGGGGCCCCGGGACAGGACTGTTCGCGAACACCGGGGAGCTGTTTTTT. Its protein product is CASRGPGTGLFANTGELFF.